This entry lists 15 T cell receptor beta chains sequenced from one sample in a study of cytomegalovirus exposure and HLA in healthy donors. Primers: 60 Vbeta forward and 13 Jbeta reverse. The protocol was immunoSEQ multiplex PCR, while the TCRdb copy is restricted to in-frame clones and leaves out a portion. The sample lists some 250,000 clones; 82% were seen once. Sequencing input: PBMCs. These receptors all come from a woman in her 40s in good health and CMV-seropositive.

The chain carries TRBV9 and TRBJ2-1, with 10 bases aligning to TRBD2. Germline CDR1 reads SGDLS; CDR2 reads YYNGEE. V was clipped by 4 bases and J by 1 base; unmatched bases: 5. The CDR3 runs 16 residues. The CDR3: CASSPKGLASYNEQFF. CDR3 sequence (DNA): TGTGCCAGCAGCCCAAAGGGACTAGCGTCCTACAATGAGCAGTTCTTC.

This chain uses TRBV11-3 with TRBJ2-7; D may be TRBD2 (6 bases). V lost 6 bases, J lost 4 bases, and 7 bases lay in between. The CDR3 totals 11 residues. Germline values: CDR1 SGHNT, CDR2 YENEEA. This chain's CDR3 is CASRGTYEQYF. DNA of the CDR3: TGTGCCAGCAGGGGGACTTACGAGCAGTACTTC.

The CDR3 nucleotides are TGTGCCAGCACCTACTCAACAGCGAACACTGAAGCTTTCTTT. Its translation is CASTYSTANTEAFF. The rearrangement links TRBV6-5 to TRBJ1-1; no reliable D call. Germline CDR1 and CDR2: MNHEY and SVGAGI. The CDR3 has 14 amino acids. Between the trimmed V and J ends, which lost 7 bases and 1 base, there was a span of 13 bases.

Worth noting for this clone: The identical CDR3 is also encoded by other nucleotide sequences in the sample. J is TRBJ1-2 and V is TRBV30; the D gene is possibly TRBD1 (5 bases). The CDR3 length is 14 residues. Deletions cut 0 bases from V and 8 bases from J, with 16 bases between. Germline values: CDR1 GTSNPN, CDR2 SVGIG (reference sequence). CDR3: CAWSVRRAGGGYTF. As DNA, the CDR3 is TGTGCCTGGAGTGTAAGGCGGGCGGGGGGGGGCTACACCTTC.

This clone was observed once. The J gene is TRBJ2-7, the V gene TRBV15; 8 bases agree with TRBD2. The CDR3 runs to 15 residues. Germline trimming cut 0 bases from V and 6 bases from J; bases unmatched to any gene: 7. Germline CDR1 LNHNV, CDR2 YYDKDF (reference sequence). CDR3 DNA sequence: TGTGCCACCAGCAGAGATCGAAGCGGGAGAGGCGAGCAGTACTTC. As protein: CATSRDRSGRGEQYF. Combining the CDR3 with reference TRBV15 and TRBJ2-7 gives the whole variable domain DAMVIQNPRYQVTQFGKPVTLSCSQTLNHNVMYWYQQKSSQAPKLLFHYYDKDFNNEADTPDNFQSRRPNTSFCFLDIRSPGLGDTAMYLCATSRDRSGRGEQYFGPGTRLTVT.

This chain connects TRBV27 to TRBJ2-2; D not certain. The CDR3 has 15 amino acids. Between the trimmed V and J ends, which lost 3 bases and 2 bases, there was a span of 10 bases. Germline loops: CDR1 MNHEY, CDR2 SMNVEV (reference sequence). The CDR3: CASSFQPLNTGELFF. CDR3 DNA: TGTGCCAGCAGTTTTCAACCACTAAACACCGGGGAGCTGTTTTTT.

V gene TRBV27 combines with J gene TRBJ1-2; D perhaps matches TRBD1 (5 bases). Germline CDR1 and CDR2: MNHEY and SMNVEV (reference sequence). This CDR3 is built from 17 residues. The V and J ends lost 7 bases and 1 base respectively, with 22 bases between them. The CDR3 nucleotides read TGTGCCAGCACCTCCTTGGGGAGTTGGGGGGATAACTATGGCTACACCTTC. Protein: CASTSLGSWGDNYGYTF.

In its sample, this clone was seen a few times. The chain links TRBV21-1 to TRBJ1-5; the table's D call TRBD1 went unverified against the DNA. TRBV21-1 represents a pseudogene. The CDR3 has 13 amino acids. The CDR3 nucleotides are TGTGCCAGGGTAGACAGGGTCAATCAGCCCCAGCATTTT. Protein: CARVDRVNQPQHF.

The chain carries TRBV19 and TRBJ1-2; maybe TRBD1 (6 bases). The germline V gene encodes CDR1 LNHDA and CDR2 SQIVND (reference sequence). Trimming stripped 7 bases from V and 0 bases from J, with 15 bases between. CDR3 length equals 15 residues. CDR3: CASKTRDNANYGYTF. DNA for the CDR3: TGTGCCAGTAAAACTCGGGACAACGCTAACTATGGCTACACCTTC.

The chain uses TRBV14 and TRBJ1-2, with D hard to call. CDR1 is SGHDN and CDR2 is FVKESK in the germline V gene. Trimming took off 1 base at V and 3 bases at J, with 6 bases between the two ends. The CDR3 totals 13 residues. CDR3: CASSQGGHYGYTF. In DNA, the CDR3 is TGTGCCAGCAGCCAAGGAGGGCACTATGGCTACACCTTC.

The genes are TRBV19 and TRBJ2-6; 7 bases line up with TRBD1. The V gene end was trimmed by 6 bases and the J gene end by 0 bases; junction bases not matched to a gene: 2. The germline V gene has CDR1 LNHDA and CDR2 SQIVND (reference sequence). The length of the CDR3 is 15 residues. The CDR3 protein is CASSQGVSGANVLTF. Here the CDR3 DNA reads TGTGCCAGTAGCCAGGGGGTCTCTGGGGCCAACGTCCTGACTTTC.

The gene calls are TRBV5-1 and TRBJ1-2, with D unresolved. Germline V gives CDR1 SGHRS, CDR2 YFSETQ. The CDR3 spans 16 residues. V gave up 0 bases and J gave up 0 bases, with 12 bases separating them. The CDR3 DNA sequence: TGCGCCAGCAGCTTGGGTAATCTAGTAGCTAACTATGGCTACACCTTC. Protein sequence: CASSLGNLVANYGYTF. The variable domain in full, completed from reference TRBV5-1 and TRBJ1-2, reads KAGVTQTPRYLIKTRGQQVTLSCSPISGHRSVSWYQQTPGQGLQFLFEYFSETQRNKGNFPGRFSGRQFSNSRSEMNVSTLELGDSALYLCASSLGNLVANYGYTFGSGTRLTVV.

This clone appeared a few times. The rearrangement links TRBV11-2 to TRBJ1-3; D perhaps matches TRBD1 (6 bases). The CDR3 is 15 amino acids. Germline CDR1 is SGHAT and CDR2 is FQNNGV. Trimming left V 5 bases short and J 1 base short, with 12 bases between. The CDR3 here is CASSLTDSSGNTIYF. In DNA form, the CDR3 reads TGTGCCAGCAGCCTTACGGACAGTTCTGGAAACACCATATATTTT. Full variable domain (outside the CDR3, taken from reference TRBV11-2 and TRBJ1-3): EAGVAQSPRYKIIEKRQSVAFWCNPISGHATLYWYQQILGQGPKLLIQFQNNGVVDDSQLPKDRFSAERLKGVDSTLKIQPAKLEDSAVYLCASSLTDSSGNTIYFGEGSWLTVV.

The J gene is TRBJ2-7, the V gene TRBV10-3; tentatively, D is TRBD1 (6 bases). The germline gives CDR1 ENHRY, CDR2 SYGVKD. The CDR3 is 15 amino acids. Deletions cut 0 bases from V and 12 bases from J, with 21 bases between. CDR3 protein: CAISESTAGATEVYF. The DNA for the CDR3 is TGTGCCATCAGTGAGTCGACGGCAGGGGCTACCGAGGTGTACTTC.

The chain couples TRBV6-5 to TRBJ1-2; D remains ambiguous. The V gene's germline CDR1 is MNHEY and CDR2 SVGAGI. This CDR3 contains 14 residues. V was clipped by 0 bases and J by 4 bases, with 9 bases between them. The CDR3 DNA reads TGTGCCAGCAGTTACTCAGTCAGTGGCTATGGCTACACCTTC. This sequence encodes CASSYSVSGYGYTF.